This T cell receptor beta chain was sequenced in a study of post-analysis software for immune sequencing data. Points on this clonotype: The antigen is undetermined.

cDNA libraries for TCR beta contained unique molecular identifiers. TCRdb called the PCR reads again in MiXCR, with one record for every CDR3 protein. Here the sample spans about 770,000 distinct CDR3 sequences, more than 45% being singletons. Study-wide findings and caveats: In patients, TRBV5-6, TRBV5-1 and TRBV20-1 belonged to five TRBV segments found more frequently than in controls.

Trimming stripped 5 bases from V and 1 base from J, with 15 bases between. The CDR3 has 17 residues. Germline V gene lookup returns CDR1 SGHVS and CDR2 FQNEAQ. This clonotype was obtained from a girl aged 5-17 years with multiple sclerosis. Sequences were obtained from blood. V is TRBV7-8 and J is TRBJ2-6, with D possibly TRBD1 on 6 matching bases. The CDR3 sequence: CASSLTTTGSGANVLTF. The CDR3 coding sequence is TGTGCCAGCAGCCTAACCACCACAGGGTCTGGGGCCAACGTCCTGACTTTC.